One and the same sample provided the 9 T cell receptor beta chains below, sequenced in a study of T cells in Graves' hyperthyroidism and ophthalmopathy. Using RNA transcripts as the source, TCR beta CDR3 regions were amplified. RT-PCR in the first round (using the HTBI primer set) targeted the TCR CDR3. TCRdb analysed the multiplex PCR reads with MiXCR anew, one entry per CDR3 protein. The repertoire includes roughly 170,000 distinct CDR3 sequences, approximately 9% of them detected once, and more than 20% sits in the top ten. Input material: blood. All receptors come from a woman younger than 30 with Graves' hyperthyroidism that later progressed to Graves' ophthalmopathy.

The sample holds many counts of this clonotype. V usage is TRBV12-3 or TRBV12-4 and J usage is TRBJ1-2; 8 nucleotides align to TRBD1. The trim removed 6 bases at V and 7 bases at J, leaving 16 bases unmatched. CDR3 length equals 16 residues. CDR3 region: CASRLSNSGTGRGYTF. The CDR3 coding sequence is TGTGCCAGCAGGCTATCCAATTCCGGGACAGGTCGTGGCTACACCTTC.

This clonotype came up many times. V usage is TRBV9 and J usage is TRBJ2-1; D not certain. The CDR3 length is 14 residues. Trimming took 4 bases from V and 10 from J, leaving 18 bases between them. The germline CDR1 and CDR2 sequences are SGDLS and YYNGEE. CDR3 DNA: TGTGCCAGCAGCTCAACGACCCAAGCCAGCGAGCAGTTCTTC. This encodes CASSSTTQASEQFF.

This chain joins TRBV20-1 and TRBJ2-3; 11 bases are shared with TRBD2. The J segment lost 4 bases and the V segment lost 4 bases, leaving 7 bases of the junction unmatched. The CDR3 is 15 amino acids. Germline CDR1 DFQATT, CDR2 SNEGSKA (reference sequence). The CDR3 sequence is CSANSGGAGADTQYF. CDR3 DNA sequence: TGCAGTGCTAATAGCGGGGGGGCCGGCGCAGATACGCAGTATTTT.

This clonotype was recorded at least ten times. V usage is TRBV20-1 and J usage is TRBJ2-7; 7 nucleotides match TRBD1. The CDR3 is 14 residues long. The junction had 10 bases not matched to a gene; V was cut back by 5 bases and J by 3 bases. Germline CDR1 is DFQATT and CDR2 is SNEGSKA (reference sequence). In nucleotides, the CDR3 is TGCAGTGCTTCGGACAGGCAAAATCACTACGAGCAGTACTTC. Protein product: CSASDRQNHYEQYF.

This clonotype turned up a few times. This rearrangement joins TRBV19 to TRBJ1-1; perhaps TRBD1 as D (5 bases). CDR3 length: 13 amino acids. V lost 4 bases and J lost 6, with 12 bases in between. The germline gives CDR1 LNHDA, CDR2 SQIVND (reference sequence). CDR3 nucleotide sequence: TGTGCCAGTAGTACAGGGTTGGGGGCTGAAGCTTTCTTT. As protein: CASSTGLGAEAFF.

The chain recombines TRBV27 with TRBJ2-1; 11 bases fit TRBD1. Trimming removed 8 bases from V and 9 bases from J; junction bases left unmatched: 6. The CDR3 runs to 13 residues. Germline V lookup: CDR1 MNHEY, CDR2 SMNVEV (reference sequence). The CDR3 coding sequence is TGTGCCAGCTGCAGGACAGGGGGCGTTGAGCAGTTCTTC. Translated, it gives CASCRTGGVEQFF.

This clonotype has at least ten counts. The chain combines TRBV28 with TRBJ1-5; no definite D call. The length of the CDR3 is 12 residues. Germline V gene lookup returns CDR1 MDHEN and CDR2 SYDVKM. With 3 bases removed from V and 7 bases from J, the gap between germline ends came to 7 bases. The CDR3: CASSFREQPQHF. The CDR3 DNA follows: TGTGCCAGCAGTTTCCGGGAGCAGCCCCAGCATTTT.

V usage is TRBV6-4 and J usage is TRBJ2-3; 11 bases map to TRBD2. CDR3 length: 16 residues. The trim removed 0 bases at V and 2 bases at J, leaving 1 base unmatched. CDR1 is MRHNA, CDR2 SNTAGT, per germline. As DNA, the CDR3 is TGTGCCAGCAGTGACTCTAGCGGGGGGGCCACAGATACGCAGTATTTT. Translating it yields CASSDSSGGATDTQYF.

The chain is built from TRBV30 and TRBJ1-2; unclear D gene. V was trimmed by 3 bases and J by 5 bases, leaving 13 bases between them. CDR3 size: 13 residues. Germline CDR1 GTSNPN, CDR2 SVGIG (reference sequence). The CDR3 region is CAWRPERLYGYTF. The DNA for the CDR3 is TGTGCCTGGAGGCCTGAGAGACTTTATGGCTACACCTTC.